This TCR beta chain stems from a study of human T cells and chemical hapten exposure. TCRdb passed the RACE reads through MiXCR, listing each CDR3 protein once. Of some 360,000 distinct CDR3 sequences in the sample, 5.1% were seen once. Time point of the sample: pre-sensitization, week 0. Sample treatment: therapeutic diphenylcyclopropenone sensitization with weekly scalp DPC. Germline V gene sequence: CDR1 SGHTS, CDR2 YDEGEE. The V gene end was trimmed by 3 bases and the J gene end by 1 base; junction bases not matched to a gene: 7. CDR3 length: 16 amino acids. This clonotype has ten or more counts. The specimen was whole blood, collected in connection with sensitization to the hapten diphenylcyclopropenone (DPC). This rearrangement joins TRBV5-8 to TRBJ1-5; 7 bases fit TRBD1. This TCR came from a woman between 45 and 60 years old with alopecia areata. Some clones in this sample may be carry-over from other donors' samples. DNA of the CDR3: TGTGCCAGCAGCTCCGGGGTGGACAGGAGCAATCAGCCCCAGCATTTT. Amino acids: CASSSGVDRSNQPQHF.